These 14 T cell receptor beta chains were sequenced from one sample in a study of response to subunit inactivated influenza vaccine. TCRdb re-called the RT-PCR reads with MiXCR, one entry per CDR3 protein. This sample yields about 310,000 distinct CDR3 sequences, of which 21% are seen a single time; about 10% belongs to the top ten. This material consisted of PBMCs from blood, taken less than 22 months after vaccination. All receptors come from a man in his fifties or sixties who received an inactivated influenza vaccine.

The chain has TRBV5-6 and TRBJ1-3, with a weak D call TRBD1 (5 bases). This CDR3 contains 16 residues. Trimming stripped 0 bases from V and 9 bases from J, with 19 bases between. Germline V gene sequence: CDR1 SGHDT, CDR2 YYEEEE. The CDR3 protein is CASSLGTDLLGRTIYF. DNA of the CDR3: TGTGCCAGCAGCTTGGGGACCGACCTCTTGGGACGCACCATATATTTT.

V gene TRBV6-1 combines with J gene TRBJ2-5, with D possibly matching TRBD1 (5 bases). The CDR3 is 13 amino acids. Germline V CDR1 and CDR2: MNHNS, SASEGT. Trimming removed 6 bases from V and 2 bases from J, with 10 bases in between. The CDR3 DNA reads TGTGCCAGCAGACCAGGGATTCAAGAGACCCAGTACTTC. Protein: CASRPGIQETQYF.

The rearrangement uses TRBV5-6 and TRBJ1-2, with D tentatively TRBD1 (5 bases). The germline V gene has CDR1 SGHDT and CDR2 YYEEEE. This CDR3 has 14 amino acids. V was shortened by 3 bases and J by 4 bases, with 13 bases between the two germline ends. CDR3: CASSSRGRGYGYTF. CDR3 DNA sequence: TGTGCCAGCAGCTCCCGAGGTAGGGGCTATGGCTACACCTTC.

This clonotype has only a few counts. This rearrangement joins TRBV18 to TRBJ1-1, with no clear D. V was pared by 3 bases and J by 0 bases, with 26 bases between. Germline assignment: CDR1 KGHSH and CDR2 LQKENI. The CDR3 loop spans 20 amino acids. CDR3 loop: CASSPPLGSSGRKMNTEAFF. In DNA form, the CDR3 reads TGTGCCAGCTCACCCCCACTTGGGAGTTCAGGCCGTAAAATGAACACTGAAGCTTTCTTT.

A few counts support this clonotype. The rearrangement links TRBV7-2 to TRBJ1-2, with 9 bases identical to TRBD1. Germline assignment: CDR1 SGHTA and CDR2 FQGNSA. This CDR3 spans 12 amino acids. J lost 10 bases, V lost 5 bases, and 5 bases had no gene match. CDR3 amino acids: CASSKRQGDYTF. The CDR3, as DNA: TGTGCCAGCAGCAAACGACAGGGGGACTACACCTTC.

This clonotype was seen ten or more times. The V gene is TRBV21-1, the J gene TRBJ1-2. TRBV21-1 is assigned pseudogene status. The CDR3 has 13 residues. The CDR3 is CASREGRNYGYTF. In nucleotides, the CDR3 is TGTGCCAGCAGGGAGGGTCGTAACTATGGCTACACCTTC.

The sample holds a few counts of this clonotype. The chain uses TRBV7-2 and TRBJ2-1, with 9 bases fitting TRBD2. V was pared by 1 base and J by 6 bases, with 7 bases of the junction left unmatched. The length of the CDR3 is 16 residues. CDR1 is SGHTA and CDR2 is FQGNSA in the germline V gene. The CDR3 nucleotides read TGTGCCAGCAGCTTAGAAGGGACTAGCACCCTCAATGAGCAGTTCTTC. It yields the protein CASSLEGTSTLNEQFF.

This clonotype was seen only a few times. The V gene is TRBV21-1, the J gene TRBJ2-1; no DNA check was done on the table's D call, TRBD2. TRBV21-1 is a listed pseudogene. The CDR3 consists of 17 residues. The CDR3 here is CASSNLSGGPLYNEQFF. The CDR3 DNA reads as TGTGCCAGCAGCAACCTTAGCGGGGGGCCTTTGTACAATGAGCAGTTCTTC.

This clonotype came up a few times. V is TRBV6-2 or TRBV6-3 and J is TRBJ1-2; a weak D match, TRBD1 (6 bases). In germline, CDR1 is MNHEY, CDR2 SVGEGT. CDR3 length: 14 amino acids. Trimming left V 6 bases short and J 4 bases short, with 15 bases between. CDR3 protein: CASSRPGHLYGYTF. The DNA of the CDR3 is TGTGCCAGCAGCCGACCGGGACACCTCTATGGCTACACCTTC.

The chain links TRBV6-1 to TRBJ2-5, with D perhaps TRBD2 (5 bases). Trimming shortened V by 2 bases and J by 7 bases, and 8 bases separated the two germline ends. This CDR3 has 12 amino acids. Germline CDR1 reads MNHNS; CDR2 reads SASEGT. The CDR3 DNA sequence: TGTGCCAGCAGTGAAACCGAGGGGACCCAGTACTTC. Amino acids: CASSETEGTQYF.

This clonotype was seen at least ten times. The V gene is TRBV20-1, the J gene TRBJ2-5, with TRBD1 as a possible D gene (6 bases). The V gene's germline CDR1 is DFQATT and CDR2 SNEGSKA (reference sequence). V lost 4 bases and J lost 2, with 17 bases in between. There are 15 residues in the CDR3. Here the CDR3 reads CSATGTSVSQETQYF. CDR3 DNA: TGCAGTGCTACCGGGACATCTGTATCTCAAGAGACCCAGTACTTC.

This clonotype was seen more than once but under ten times. The rearrangement uses TRBV6-2 or TRBV6-3 and TRBJ2-1; tentative D call: TRBD1 (6 bases). Trimming stripped 5 bases from V and 0 bases from J, with 14 bases between. CDR1 is MNHEY and CDR2 is SVGEGT in the germline V gene. This CDR3 is 16 amino acids long. The CDR3 is CASSNSGVGSYNEQFF. The CDR3 DNA reads as TGTGCCAGCAGTAATTCAGGGGTTGGCTCCTACAATGAGCAGTTCTTC.

This clonotype showed up just a few times. This chain uses TRBV7-2 with TRBJ2-7; TRBD2 is a possible D gene (6 bases). This CDR3 has 15 amino acids. V shed 3 bases and J shed 3 bases, with 15 bases lying between them. CDR1 and CDR2 (germline): SGHTA, FQGNSA. The CDR3 loop is CASSLGGKPNYEQYF. CDR3 bases: TGTGCCAGCAGCTTGGGCGGGAAACCCAACTACGAGCAGTACTTC.

The chain is built from TRBV27 and TRBJ2-5, with 10 bases that match TRBD1. Germline V gives CDR1 MNHEY, CDR2 SMNVEV (reference sequence). After removal of 3 bases from V and 4 bases from J, the junction contained 8 bases not matched to a gene. CDR3 size: 16 residues. The DNA of the CDR3 is TGTGCCAGCAGTTTCCTTTTGAGGACAGGGGGAGAGACCCAGTACTTC. Encoded protein: CASSFLLRTGGETQYF.